This TCR beta chain was identified during a study of OX40 agonist ivuxolimab in advanced cancers. Germline-derived CDR1 and CDR2 are ENHRY and SYGVKD. The germline V and J ends were trimmed by 4 bases and 1 base, with 4 bases remaining between them. This CDR3 contains 12 residues. Data came from immunoSEQ multiplex PCR; TCRdb stores just in-frame clones and leaves some out. The sample shows approximately 60,000 clones, over 75% of them seen only once. V is TRBV10-3 and J is TRBJ2-5; D is uncertain. The sequenced sample was CD4+ or CD8+ T cells sorted from blood, obtained in a trial of the OX40 agonist ivuxolimab. The clonotype originates from an adult with an advanced solid tumor such as melanoma, head and neck, liver or kidney cancer. CDR3 DNA: TGTGCCATCAGTGCTACCCAAGAGACCCAGTACTTC. Protein sequence: CAISATQETQYF.